The rows below give T cell receptor beta chains drawn from one sample of a study of CD8+CD57+ T cells in acquired aplastic anemia. TCRdb re-analysed the reads in MiXCR, keeping a single row per CDR3 protein. The sample lists 200,000 or so distinct CDR3 sequences; 55% to 70% were seen once. Material for sequencing was sorted CD4+, CD8+, or CD8+CD57+ T cells (not recorded which) from PBMCs. Every receptor here comes from a human donor with severe aplastic anemia or a healthy control (not recorded which). CDR3s include the opening cysteine and the closing phenylalanine or tryptophan. The D gene is left open where the match is weak. The size field is filled for only some rows; it gives once, few, many or a size class.

len,abundance,v_gene,j_gene,d_gene,CDR3nt,CDR3aa
13,NA,TRBV20-1,TRBJ1-2,TRBD1,TGCAGTGCCGGAGGGGGCGCTTCCTATGGCTACACCTTC,CSAGGGASYGYTF
15,NA,TRBV19,TRBJ2-7,TRBD1,TGTGCCAGTAGTATATTTCCGGGACAGGGTTACGAGCAGTACTTC,CASSIFPGQGYEQYF
11,NA,TRBV29-1,TRBJ2-7,TRBD2,TGCGCGAAGAGCGGGAGTAATGAGCAGTACTTC,CAKSGSNEQYF
15,NA,TRBV7-9,TRBJ1-5,TRBD1,TGTGCCAGCAGCCACGACAGGGGTGAGGGTCAGCCCCAGCATTTT,CASSHDRGEGQPQHF
13,NA,TRBV20-1,TRBJ1-1,NA,TGCAGTGCTAGAGAACTAGCGGACACTGAAGCTTTCTTT,CSARELADTEAFF
19,NA,TRBV20-1,TRBJ2-1,NA,TGCAGTGCTAGCGGGCGTGCGGGAAGGGTTAGAAGCTCCTACAATGAGCAGTTCTTC,CSASGRAGRVRSSYNEQFF
13,NA,TRBV29-1,TRBJ2-1,NA,TGCAGCGGGAACCCCACTTGGTCAAATGAGCAGTTCTTC,CSGNPTWSNEQFF
13,NA,TRBV20-1,TRBJ2-1,NA,TGCAGTGCTAGTAGAGGCTCCTACAATGAGCAGTTCTTC,CSASRGSYNEQFF
14,NA,TRBV29-1,TRBJ2-1,TRBD1,TGCAGCGCAACACAGGGGGCCTCCTACAATGAGCAGTTCTTC,CSATQGASYNEQFF
16,NA,TRBV7-8,TRBJ2-3,TRBD1,TGTGCCAGCAGCTTAGGGGACAGTTATCGCACAGATACGCAGTATTTT,CASSLGDSYRTDTQYF
13,few,TRBV20-1,TRBJ2-7,TRBD2,TGCAGTGCTTCAACTAGCGGAACTTACGAGCAGTACTTC,CSASTSGTYEQYF
14,NA,TRBV25-1,TRBJ2-3,TRBD1,TGTGCCAGCAGTGAGGACAGGGTCACAGATACGCAGTATTTT,CASSEDRVTDTQYF
15,many,TRBV19,TRBJ2-7,NA,TGTGCCAGTAGTTTCACACTGGAACGAAGCTACGAGCAGTACTTC,CASSFTLERSYEQYF
13,NA,TRBV7-2,TRBJ1-1,NA,TGTGCCAGCAATTCACCCGTGAACACTGAAGCTTTCTTT,CASNSPVNTEAFF
13,NA,TRBV5-1,TRBJ2-7,NA,TGCGCCAGCAGCTTGGAGGGGGTCTACGAGCAGTACTTC,CASSLEGVYEQYF
15,NA,TRBV20-1,TRBJ2-5,TRBD1,TGCAGTGCCCAAGGACAGGCAGGCCGCCAAGAGACCCAGTACTTC,CSAQGQAGRQETQYF
14,NA,TRBV9,TRBJ2-7,TRBD1,TGTGCCAGCAGGCCCGGACAGGGTCCCTGCGAGCAGTACTTC,CASRPGQGPCEQYF